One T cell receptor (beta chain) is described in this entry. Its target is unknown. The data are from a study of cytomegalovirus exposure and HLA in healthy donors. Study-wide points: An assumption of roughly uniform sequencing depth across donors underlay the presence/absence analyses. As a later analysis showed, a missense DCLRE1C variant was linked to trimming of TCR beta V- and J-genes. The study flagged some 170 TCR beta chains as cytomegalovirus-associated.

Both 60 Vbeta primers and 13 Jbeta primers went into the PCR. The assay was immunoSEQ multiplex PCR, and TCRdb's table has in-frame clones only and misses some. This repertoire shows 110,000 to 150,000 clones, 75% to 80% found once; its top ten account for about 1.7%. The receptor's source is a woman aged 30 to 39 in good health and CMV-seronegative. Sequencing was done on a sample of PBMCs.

Here the CDR3 reads CASSPLRGGTDTQYF. The DNA of the CDR3 is TGTGCCAGCAGCCCCCTGCGGGGGGGAACAGATACGCAGTATTTT. This rearrangement joins TRBV7-9 to TRBJ2-3; 9 nucleotides match TRBD2. Looked up from germline, CDR1 is SEHNR and CDR2 is FQNEAQ (reference sequence). The CDR3 has 15 residues. With V trimmed by 5 bases and J by 3 bases, 6 bases remained unmatched.